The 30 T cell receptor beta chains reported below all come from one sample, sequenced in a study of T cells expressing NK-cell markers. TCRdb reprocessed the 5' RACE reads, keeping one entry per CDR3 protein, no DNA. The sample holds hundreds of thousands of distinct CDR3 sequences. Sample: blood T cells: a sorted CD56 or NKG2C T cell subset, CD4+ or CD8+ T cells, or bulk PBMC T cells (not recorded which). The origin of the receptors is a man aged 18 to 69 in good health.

This CDR3 is CATSSLTGGRYEQYF. The J gene is TRBJ2-7, the V gene TRBV15; TCRdb's assignment of TRBD1 cannot be checked, as there is no DNA. The germline gives CDR1 LNHNV, CDR2 YYDKDF (reference sequence). The CDR3 loop spans 15 amino acids.

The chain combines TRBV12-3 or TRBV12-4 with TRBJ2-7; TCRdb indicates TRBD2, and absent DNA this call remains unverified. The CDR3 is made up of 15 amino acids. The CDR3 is CASSFTAGWTYEQYF.

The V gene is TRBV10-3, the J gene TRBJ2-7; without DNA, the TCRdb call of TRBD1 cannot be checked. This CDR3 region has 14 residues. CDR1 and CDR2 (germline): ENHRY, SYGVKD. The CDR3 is CAISETAGSYEQYF.

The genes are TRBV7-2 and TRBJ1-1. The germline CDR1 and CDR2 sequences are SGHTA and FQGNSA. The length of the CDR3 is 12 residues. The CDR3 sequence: CASTLIGREAFF.

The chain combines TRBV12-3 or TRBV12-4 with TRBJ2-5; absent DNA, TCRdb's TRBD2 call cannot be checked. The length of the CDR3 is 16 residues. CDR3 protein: CASSLAGLVMSETQYF.

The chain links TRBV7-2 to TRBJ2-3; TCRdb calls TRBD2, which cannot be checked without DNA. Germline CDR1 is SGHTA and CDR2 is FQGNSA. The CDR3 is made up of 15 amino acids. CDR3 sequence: CASSGGLAGQITQYF.

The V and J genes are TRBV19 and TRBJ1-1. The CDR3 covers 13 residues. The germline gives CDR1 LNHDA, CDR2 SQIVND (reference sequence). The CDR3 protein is CASSIKAFTEAFF.

The CDR3 reads CASSFPTGIGVAGELFF. V is TRBV7-9 and J is TRBJ2-2; TCRdb's assignment of TRBD1 cannot be checked, as there is no DNA. Germline V CDR1 and CDR2: SEHNR, FQNEAQ (reference sequence). This CDR3 region has 17 residues. The full variable domain, with the rest looked up from reference TRBV7-9 and TRBJ2-2, is DTGVSQNPRHKITKRGQNVTFRCDPISEHNRLYWYRQTLGQGPEFLTYFQNEAQLEKSRLLSDRFSAERPKGSFSTLEIQRTEQGDSAMYLCASSFPTGIGVAGELFFGEGSRLTVL.

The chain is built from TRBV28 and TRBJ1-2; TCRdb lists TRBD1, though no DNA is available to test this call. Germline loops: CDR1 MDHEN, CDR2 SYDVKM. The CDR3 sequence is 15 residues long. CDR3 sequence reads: CAIRGAGNSDYGYTF.

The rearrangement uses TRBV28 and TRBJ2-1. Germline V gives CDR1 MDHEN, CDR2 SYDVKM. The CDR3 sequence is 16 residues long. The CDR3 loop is CASSNQRGGAYNEQFF.

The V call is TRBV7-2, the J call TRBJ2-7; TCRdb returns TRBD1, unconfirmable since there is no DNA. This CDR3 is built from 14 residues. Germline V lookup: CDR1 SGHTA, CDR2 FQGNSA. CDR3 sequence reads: CASSQGQVYYEQYF. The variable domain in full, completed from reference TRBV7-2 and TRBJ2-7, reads GAGVSQSPSNKVTEKGKDVELRCDPISGHTALYWYRQSLGQGLEFLIYFQGNSAPDKSGLPSDRFSAERTGGSVSTLTIQRTQQEDSAVYLCASSQGQVYYEQYFGPGTRLTVT.

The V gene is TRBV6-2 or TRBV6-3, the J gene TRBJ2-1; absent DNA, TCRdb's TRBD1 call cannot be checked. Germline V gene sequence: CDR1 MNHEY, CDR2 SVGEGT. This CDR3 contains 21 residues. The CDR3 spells CASSYLAKGRGKGNPYNEQFF.

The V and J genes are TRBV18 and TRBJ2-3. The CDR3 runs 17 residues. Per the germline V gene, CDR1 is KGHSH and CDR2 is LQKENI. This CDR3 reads CASSPRRQSQGPDTQYF. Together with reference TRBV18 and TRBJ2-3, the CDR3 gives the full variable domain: NAGVMQNPRHLVRRRGQEARLRCSPMKGHSHVYWYRQLPEEGLKFMVYLQKENIIDESGMPKERFSAEFPKEGPSILRIQQVVRGDSAAYFCASSPRRQSQGPDTQYFGPGTRLTVL.

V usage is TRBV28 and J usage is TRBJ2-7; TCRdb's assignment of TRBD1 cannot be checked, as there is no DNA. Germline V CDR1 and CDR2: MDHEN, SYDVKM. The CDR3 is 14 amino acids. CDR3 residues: CASRQGTAPYEQYF.

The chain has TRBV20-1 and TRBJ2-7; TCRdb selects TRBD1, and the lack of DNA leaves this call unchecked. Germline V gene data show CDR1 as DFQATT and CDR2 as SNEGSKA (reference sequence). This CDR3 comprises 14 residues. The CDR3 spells CSARGGASSYEQYF.

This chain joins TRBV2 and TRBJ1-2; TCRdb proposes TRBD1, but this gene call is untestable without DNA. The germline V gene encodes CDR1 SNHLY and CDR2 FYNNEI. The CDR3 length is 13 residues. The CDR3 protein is CASSARAVRGYTF.

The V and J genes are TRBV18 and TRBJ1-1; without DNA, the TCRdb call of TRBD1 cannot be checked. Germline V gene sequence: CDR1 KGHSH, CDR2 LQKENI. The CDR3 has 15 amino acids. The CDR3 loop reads CASSPGTPLATEAFF.

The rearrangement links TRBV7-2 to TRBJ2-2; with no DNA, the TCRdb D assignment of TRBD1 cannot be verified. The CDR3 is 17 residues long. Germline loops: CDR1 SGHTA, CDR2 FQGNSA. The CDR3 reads CASSPHPPGRGGLELFF.

CDR3 protein: CASSLVGRGPTEAFF. J is TRBJ1-1 and V is TRBV5-6; TCRdb designates TRBD1, a call that cannot be tested without DNA. This CDR3 comprises 15 residues. The germline gives CDR1 SGHDT, CDR2 YYEEEE.

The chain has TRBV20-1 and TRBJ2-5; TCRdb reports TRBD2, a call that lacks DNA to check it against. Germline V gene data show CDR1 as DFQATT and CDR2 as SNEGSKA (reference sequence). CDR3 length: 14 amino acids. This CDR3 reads CSARLVVLGETQYF.

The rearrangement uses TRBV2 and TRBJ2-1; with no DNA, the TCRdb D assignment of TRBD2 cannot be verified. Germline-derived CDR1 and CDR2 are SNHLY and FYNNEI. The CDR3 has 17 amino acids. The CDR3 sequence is CASSDRREPSSYNEQFF.

The CDR3 reads CASSRDRTFFGTF. The chain combines TRBV2 with TRBJ1-2; TCRdb calls TRBD1, which cannot be checked without DNA. The CDR3 loop spans 13 amino acids. The germline V gene has CDR1 SNHLY and CDR2 FYNNEI. The whole variable domain, filled in from reference TRBV2 and TRBJ1-2, reads EPEVTQTPSHQVTQMGQEVILRCVPISNHLYFYWYRQILGQKVEFLVSFYNNEISEKSEIFDDQFSVERPDGSNFTLKIRSTKLEDSAMYFCASSRDRTFFGTFGSGTRLTVV.

CDR3 in amino acids: CASSQSTRQGTRNGSYEQYF. V usage is TRBV23-1 and J usage is TRBJ2-7; the D call from TCRdb, TRBD1, cannot be confirmed without DNA. TRBV23-1 is known as an ORF, though its function is uncertain. This CDR3 spans 20 amino acids.

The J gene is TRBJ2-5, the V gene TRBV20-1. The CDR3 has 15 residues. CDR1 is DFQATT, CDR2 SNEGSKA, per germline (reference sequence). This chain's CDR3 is CSARDPTGRQETQYF.

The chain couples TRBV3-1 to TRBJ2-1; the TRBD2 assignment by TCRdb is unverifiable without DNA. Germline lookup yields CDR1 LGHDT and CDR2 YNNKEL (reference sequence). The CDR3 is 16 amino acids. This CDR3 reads CASSRRASGGADEQFF.

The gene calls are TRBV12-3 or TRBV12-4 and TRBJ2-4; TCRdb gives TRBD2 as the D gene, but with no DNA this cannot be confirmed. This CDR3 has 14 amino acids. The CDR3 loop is CASTLQLGENIQYF.

This CDR3 reads CASSFRGSPQYF. V gene TRBV28 combines with J gene TRBJ2-3; there is no DNA to check the TCRdb D call of TRBD1. The germline gives CDR1 MDHEN, CDR2 SYDVKM. This CDR3 comprises 12 residues.

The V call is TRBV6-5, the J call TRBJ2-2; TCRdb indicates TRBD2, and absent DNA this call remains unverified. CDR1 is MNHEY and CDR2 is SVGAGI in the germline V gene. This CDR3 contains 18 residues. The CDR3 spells CASSYSPSGGGNTGELFF.

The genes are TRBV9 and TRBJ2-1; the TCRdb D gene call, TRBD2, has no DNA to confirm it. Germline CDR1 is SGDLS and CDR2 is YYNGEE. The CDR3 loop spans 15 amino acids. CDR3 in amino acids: CASSGVAGWSNEQFF.

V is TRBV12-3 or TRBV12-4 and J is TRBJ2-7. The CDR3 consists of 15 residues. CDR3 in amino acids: CASSRYGDFTDEQYF.